This entry lists 19 T cell receptor beta chains sequenced from one sample in a study of T cells in localized non-small cell lung cancer. Assay: immunoSEQ multiplex PCR; the TCRdb copy retains only in-frame clones and omits some. The sample lists approximately 30,000 clones, 78% occurring once. The material sequenced was peripheral blood, taken before any cancer treatment. The receptor source for this set is a male donor at least 60 years old with stage II squamous cell lung carcinoma.

The chain carries TRBV29-1 and TRBJ2-7; 10 nucleotides line up with TRBD1. V shed 7 bases, J shed 5 bases, and the junction held 8 bases outside the gene matches. The germline CDR1 and CDR2 sequences are SQVTM and ANQGSEA. The CDR3 length is 13 residues. In nucleotides, the CDR3 is TGCAGCGCATCCGGGACAGGGGCCGACGAGCAGTACTTC. The encoded protein is CSASGTGADEQYF.

This clone came up a few times. This sequence joins TRBV29-1 and TRBJ2-7; 8 nucleotides match TRBD2. This CDR3 is 13 amino acids long. Germline V CDR1 and CDR2: SQVTM, ANQGSEA. With V trimmed by 6 bases and J by 6 bases, 10 bases remained unmatched. Here the CDR3 reads CSVLGLEGFEQYF. CDR3 sequence (DNA): TGCAGCGTCTTGGGACTAGAGGGGTTCGAGCAGTACTTC.

V and J are TRBV6-6 and TRBJ2-1; D is possibly TRBD1 (5 bases). Trimming left V 6 bases short and J 4 bases short, with 10 bases between. Germline V gene sequence: CDR1 MNHNY, CDR2 SVGAGI (reference sequence). The CDR3 covers 13 residues. This CDR3 reads CASSLTEYNEQFF. The CDR3 DNA reads TGTGCCAGCAGCCTGACAGAATACAATGAGCAGTTCTTC.

The chain links TRBV28 to TRBJ1-6; the match to TRBD1 covers 7 bases. The CDR3 runs to 17 residues. Germline CDR1 reads MDHEN; CDR2 reads SYDVKM. Trimming took 3 bases from V and 8 from J; bases not matched to a gene: 13. CDR3 in amino acids: CASSFPHGTERDSPLHF. The DNA of the CDR3 is TGTGCCAGCAGTTTTCCGCACGGGACAGAGAGGGATTCACCCCTCCACTTT. Looking up the rest from reference TRBV28 and TRBJ1-6 gives the full variable domain: DVKVTQSSRYLVKRTGEKVFLECVQDMDHENMFWYRQDPGLGLRLIYFSYDVKMKEKGDIPEGYSVSREKKERFSLILESASTNQTSMYLCASSFPHGTERDSPLHFGNGTRLTVT.

The rearrangement joins TRBV28 to TRBJ2-7; TRBD1 agrees at 7 bases. CDR1 and CDR2 from the germline V gene are MDHEN and SYDVKM. The length of the CDR3 is 19 residues. With V trimmed by 6 bases and J by 4 bases, 24 bases remained unmatched. The CDR3 DNA reads TGTGCCAGCAGACCCGTAGACGACAGGGTAAAGGGATGGGGATACGAGCAGTACTTC. It specifies CASRPVDDRVKGWGYEQYF. The variable domain in full, completed from reference TRBV28 and TRBJ2-7, reads DVKVTQSSRYLVKRTGEKVFLECVQDMDHENMFWYRQDPGLGLRLIYFSYDVKMKEKGDIPEGYSVSREKKERFSLILESASTNQTSMYLCASRPVDDRVKGWGYEQYFGPGTRLTVT.

This chain links TRBV6-1 with TRBJ1-5, with 8 positions matching TRBD1. J gave up 3 bases and V 6 bases, and 7 bases lay outside the gene matches. Germline CDR1 and CDR2: MNHNS and SASEGT. CDR3 length: 15 residues. CDR3 protein: CASRGGQANNQPQHF. The CDR3 region has the DNA TGTGCCAGCAGGGGGGGACAGGCAAACAATCAGCCCCAGCATTTT.

This clone was observed a single time. The chain carries TRBV2 and TRBJ2-1; 9 positions match TRBD2. From germline, CDR1 is SNHLY and CDR2 FYNNEI. This CDR3 is built from 13 residues. V shed 6 bases, J shed 7 bases, and the junction held 4 bases outside the gene matches. CDR3 bases: TGTGCCAGCAGGGGACTAGCTCGGAATGAGCAGTTCTTC. Its translation: CASRGLARNEQFF.

The chain is built from TRBV30 and TRBJ2-7; 8 nucleotides align to TRBD1. In germline, CDR1 is GTSNPN, CDR2 SVGIG (reference sequence). V gave up 3 bases and J gave up 0 bases; unmatched junction bases: 7. The CDR3 consists of 15 residues. The CDR3 spells CAWSTGTGYSYEQYF. DNA for the CDR3: TGTGCCTGGAGCACCGGGACAGGTTACTCCTACGAGCAGTACTTC.

The chain employs TRBV7-2 and TRBJ2-1; 8 bases match TRBD2. Germline V gene sequence: CDR1 SGHTA, CDR2 FQGNSA. The J segment lost 7 bases and the V segment lost 3 bases, leaving 8 bases of the junction unmatched. The CDR3 runs to 15 residues. The CDR3 is CASSLASSGTNEQFF. DNA of the CDR3: TGTGCCAGCAGCTTGGCTAGTAGCGGGACGAATGAGCAGTTCTTC.

The CDR3 DNA is TGTGCCAGCAGCGACATATCGCCCCGGGGCTATGGCTACACCTTC. It yields the protein CASSDISPRGYGYTF. This chain connects TRBV28 to TRBJ1-2, with no clear D. This CDR3 comprises 15 residues. Trimming left V 6 bases short and J 4 bases short, with 18 bases between. Germline V lookup: CDR1 MDHEN, CDR2 SYDVKM.

V and J are TRBV6-6 and TRBJ1-5; 8 bases align to TRBD1. Germline values: CDR1 MNHNY, CDR2 SVGAGI (reference sequence). Unmatched junction bases numbered 6, after V lost 10 bases and J lost 4 bases. The CDR3 has 13 amino acids. In nucleotides, the CDR3 is TGTGCCACTCTAGACAGGGGTAATCAGCCCCAGCATTTT. Protein product: CATLDRGNQPQHF.

The gene calls are TRBV6-5 and TRBJ1-2, with D perhaps TRBD1 (5 bases). Germline lookup yields CDR1 MNHEY and CDR2 SVGAGI. Trimming cost V 3 bases and J 7 bases, with 12 bases left between them. This CDR3 is 13 amino acids long. The CDR3 coding sequence is TGTGCCAGCAGTTATAGGGGAGCTAGTGGCTACACCTTC. It yields the protein CASSYRGASGYTF.

This sequence joins TRBV7-9 and TRBJ2-1; 16 bases map to TRBD2. From germline, CDR1 is SEHNR and CDR2 FQNEAQ (reference sequence). V lost 4 bases and J lost 8; bases outside the gene matches: 5. The CDR3 runs to 16 residues. For the CDR3, the DNA is TGTGCCAGCAGCTGGGGACTAGCGGGAGGGCCCGATGAGCAGTTCTTC. This sequence encodes CASSWGLAGGPDEQFF.

The chain links TRBV6-5 to TRBJ2-7; D might be TRBD1 (5 bases). V was pared by 8 bases and J by 6 bases, with 11 bases between. The CDR3 is 11 residues long. Germline CDR1 MNHEY, CDR2 SVGAGI. CDR3: CASSQGSEQYF. In DNA, the CDR3 is TGTGCCAGCTCTCAGGGTTCCGAGCAGTACTTC.

The chain uses TRBV6-1 and TRBJ1-6, with 9 bases identical to TRBD1. In germline, CDR1 is MNHNS, CDR2 SASEGT. CDR3 length: 16 residues. J gave up 7 bases and V 2 bases, and 6 bases lay outside the gene matches. The CDR3 spells CASSEWIGQGNSPLHF. The CDR3 DNA sequence: TGTGCCAGCAGTGAATGGATAGGACAGGGGAATTCACCCCTCCACTTT.

The chain combines TRBV5-1 with TRBJ1-3, with D uncertain. Per germline, CDR1 SGHRS and CDR2 YFSETQ. The CDR3 is 14 residues long. Trimming removed 2 bases from V and 6 bases from J, with 12 bases in between. The DNA for the CDR3 is TGCGCCAGCAGCTTCCCGGGGTCCGAAAACACCATATATTTT. Encoded protein: CASSFPGSENTIYF.

The DNA of the CDR3 is TGTGCCAGAACCCCCTGGGGCCTTAATGAAAAACTGTTTTTT. Translation: CARTPWGLNEKLFF. The chain uses TRBV5-3 and TRBJ1-4, with a possible D match to TRBD1 (5 bases). TRBV5-3 counts as an open reading frame of uncertain function. CDR3 length: 14 residues. Trimming cost V 6 bases and J 4 bases, with 13 bases left between them.

V and J are TRBV6-6 and TRBJ2-7, with 7 bases fitting TRBD1. The V segment lost 6 bases and the J segment 3 bases; nucleotides outside the gene matches: 5. The CDR3 runs to 13 residues. Germline CDR1 and CDR2: MNHNY and SVGAGI (reference sequence). CDR3 bases: TGTGCCAGCAGACCCGGGACAGACTACGAGCAGTACTTC. The encoded protein is CASRPGTDYEQYF.

In its sample, this clone was seen once. The J gene is TRBJ2-5, the V gene TRBV7-3; the D is unclear. V lost 5 bases and J lost 5, with 12 bases in between. This CDR3 has 13 amino acids. Germline V gene sequence: CDR1 SGHTA, CDR2 FQGTGA. The CDR3 DNA follows: TGTGCCAGCAGCCCCGCCGGACCGGAGACCCAGTACTTC. Its protein product is CASSPAGPETQYF.